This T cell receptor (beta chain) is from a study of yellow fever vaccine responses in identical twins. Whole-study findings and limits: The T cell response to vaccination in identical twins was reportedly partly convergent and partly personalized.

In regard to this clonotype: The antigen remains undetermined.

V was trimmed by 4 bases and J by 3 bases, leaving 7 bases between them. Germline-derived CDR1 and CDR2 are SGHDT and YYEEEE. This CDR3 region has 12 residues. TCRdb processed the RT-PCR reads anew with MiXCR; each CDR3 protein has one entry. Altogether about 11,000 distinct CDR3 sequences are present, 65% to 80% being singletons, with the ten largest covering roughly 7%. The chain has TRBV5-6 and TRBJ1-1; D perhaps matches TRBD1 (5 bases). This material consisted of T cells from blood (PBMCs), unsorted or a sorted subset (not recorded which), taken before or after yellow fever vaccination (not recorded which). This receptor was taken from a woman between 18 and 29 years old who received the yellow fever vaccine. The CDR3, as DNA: TGTGCCAGCAGCCAAGGGGACACTGAAGCTTTCTTT. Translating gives CASSQGDTEAFF.